The 16 T cell receptor beta chains reported below all come from one sample, sequenced in a study of blood T cells in healthy people across ages. With a J-beta primer mix and a sample-barcoded 5' primer, a second PCR ran 7 to 11 cycles. TCRdb reprocessed the 5' RACE reads via MiXCR and lists one record per CDR3 protein. The sample holds about 1,600,000 distinct CDR3 sequences; 42% are singletons and the top ten take 7.9%. The sequencing sample was made of blood. These receptors all stem from a woman under 30 in good health.

The chain employs TRBV21-1 and TRBJ1-5. TRBV21-1 is a pseudogene locus. This CDR3 has 17 residues. The DNA for the CDR3 is TGTGCCAGCAGCACCCTCCTACAGGAATTTAGCAATCAGCCCCAGCATTTT. Translation: CASSTLLQEFSNQPQHF.

This clonotype was found a few times. The chain combines TRBV28 with TRBJ2-4; the D is unclear. Trimming removed 5 bases from V and 1 base from J, with 9 bases in between. This CDR3 region has 14 residues. The germline V gene encodes CDR1 MDHEN and CDR2 SYDVKM. CDR3 sequence: CASSVSGAKNIQYF. The CDR3 DNA reads TGTGCCAGCAGTGTCTCCGGGGCCAAAAACATTCAGTACTTC.

This clonotype was observed a few times. The V and J genes are TRBV9 and TRBJ2-7, with unresolved D. The V gene lost 3 bases and the J gene lost 6 bases, with 13 bases spanning the gap. The CDR3 contains 13 residues. Germline-derived CDR1 and CDR2 are SGDLS and YYNGEE. As DNA, the CDR3 is TGTGCCAGCAGCGCCTCCCTTTCCGGCGAGCAGTACTTC. Translation: CASSASLSGEQYF. The variable domain in full, with the rest retrieved from reference TRBV9 and TRBJ2-7, is DSGVTQTPKHLITATGQRVTLRCSPRSGDLSVYWYQQSLDQGLQFLIQYYNGEERAKGNILERFSAQQFPDLHSELNLSSLELGDSALYFCASSASLSGEQYFGPGTRLTVT.

J is TRBJ2-5 and V is TRBV7-2; no clear D. The J call may be faulty, since TRBJ2-7 better matches the DNA end. Germline V CDR1 and CDR2: SGHTA, FQGNSA. This CDR3 has 14 residues. The DNA of the CDR3 is TGTGCCAGCAGCTTAGGGCTGGCGCGAGACGAGCAGTACTTC. It yields the protein CASSLGLARDEQYF.

To note about this clonotype: At one boundary the junction diverges from the germline segment, which might be a read error. The chain is built from TRBV12-3 or TRBV12-4 and TRBJ2-3; no firm D call. This CDR3 has 14 residues. The CDR3 sequence is CASGLGKWADMQYF. The CDR3 DNA follows: TGTGCCAGCGGGTTGGGGAAGTGGGCGGATATGCAGTATTTT.

Regarding this clonotype: One end of the junction fails to match germline, which may point to a read error. The chain recombines TRBV6-2 or TRBV6-3 with TRBJ2-1; tentative D call: TRBD1 (5 bases). Germline CDR1 and CDR2: MNHEY and SVGEGT. This CDR3 spans 13 amino acids. The CDR3 region has the DNA TGTGCCAGCAGTTACGACAGCTACGATGAGCAGTTCTTC. Translating gives CASSYDSYDEQFF.

This clonotype was observed a handful of times. Since a much larger clone is just one base distant, this may be a read error. V gene TRBV5-1 combines with J gene TRBJ1-2; 7 nucleotides align to TRBD1. Looked up from germline, CDR1 is SGHRS and CDR2 is YFSETQ. The junction had 8 bases not matched to a gene; V was cut back by 5 bases and J by 4 bases. This CDR3 is built from 14 residues. The CDR3 sequence is CASSVIDRAYGYTF. Written as DNA, the CDR3 is TGCGCCAGCAGTGTGATAGACAGGGCCTATGGCTACACCTTC.

This clonotype has just a few counts. The chain uses TRBV10-3 and TRBJ2-5, with D possibly TRBD1 on 6 matching bases. The CDR3 has 15 amino acids. V gave up 8 bases and J gave up 11 bases, with 27 bases separating them. The V gene's germline CDR1 is ENHRY and CDR2 SYGVKD. Here the CDR3 DNA reads TGTGCCATCGAGGGGGAGCCCTCAGTAAACAATGAGCAGTACTTC. Translated, it gives CAIEGEPSVNNEQYF.

This CDR3 reads CSARPPRAGSNEQFF. DNA of the CDR3: TGCAGTGCTAGACCCCCCCGAGCGGGATCCAATGAGCAGTTCTTC. V and J are TRBV20-1 and TRBJ2-1; TRBD2 agrees at 7 bases. V lost 2 bases to trimming and J lost 6 bases; unmatched junction nucleotides: 10. CDR1 DFQATT and CDR2 SNEGSKA come from the germline V gene (reference sequence). The CDR3 sequence is 15 residues long.

V gene TRBV13 combines with J gene TRBJ2-7; the match to TRBD1 covers 8 bases. After removal of 6 bases from V and 0 bases from J, the junction contained 13 bases not matched to a gene. Germline lookup yields CDR1 PRHDT and CDR2 FYEKMQ (reference sequence). The CDR3 totals 17 residues. CDR3 DNA: TGTGCCAGCAGGGGACAGGAGGCTAGCCCCGACTCCTACGAGCAGTACTTC. Translating gives CASRGQEASPDSYEQYF.

CDR3 residues: CASSLPTRFYEQYF. In nucleotides, the CDR3 is TGTGCCAGCAGTTTGCCGACTCGGTTCTACGAGCAGTACTTC. The gene calls are TRBV28 and TRBJ2-7, with D unclear. The CDR3 runs 14 residues. CDR1 MDHEN and CDR2 SYDVKM come from the germline V gene. The V and J ends lost 3 bases and 3 bases respectively, with 12 bases between them. Drawing the rest from reference TRBV28 and TRBJ2-7, the complete variable domain is DVKVTQSSRYLVKRTGEKVFLECVQDMDHENMFWYRQDPGLGLRLIYFSYDVKMKEKGDIPEGYSVSREKKERFSLILESASTNQTSMYLCASSLPTRFYEQYFGPGTRLTVT.

J is TRBJ2-2 and V is TRBV4-2; TRBD2 matches at 11 bases. V lost 2 bases and J lost 7; bases outside the gene matches: 12. CDR1 is LGHNA and CDR2 is YNFKEQ in the germline V gene. There are 18 residues in the CDR3. CDR3 nucleotide sequence: TGTGCCAGCAGCCAACCCTCCCCGGGACTAGCGGATTACGGGGAGCTGTTTTTT. This codes for CASSQPSPGLADYGELFF.

The CDR3 sequence: CASSEYFTSGSGSYNEQFF. The DNA for the CDR3 is TGTGCCAGCAGTGAATATTTCACTAGCGGGAGTGGGTCCTACAATGAGCAGTTCTTC. The chain uses TRBV25-1 and TRBJ2-1, with 11 positions matching TRBD2. The CDR3 is made up of 19 amino acids. With 0 bases clipped from V and 1 base from J, the junction kept 8 bases outside the gene matches. Germline CDR1 and CDR2: MGHDK and SYGVNS.

Notes on this clonotype: The junction shows a germline mismatch at one end, possibly a read error. The chain combines TRBV7-7 with TRBJ2-1, with D possibly TRBD1 on 7 matching bases. CDR1 is SSHAT, CDR2 FNYEAQ, per germline (reference sequence). This CDR3 contains 13 residues. In DNA form, the CDR3 reads TGTGCTAGCAGCACAGGGGACTTCTCTGAGCAGTTCTTC. Protein sequence: CASSTGDFSEQFF.

This chain uses TRBV28 with TRBJ2-4, with D unresolved. CDR1 and CDR2 from the germline V gene are MDHEN and SYDVKM. Trimming took 10 bases from V and 0 from J, leaving 13 bases between them. CDR3 size: 14 residues. For the CDR3, the DNA is TGTGCCACCACCCTCGCAGTAGCCAAAAACATTCAGTACTTC. Amino acid sequence: CATTLAVAKNIQYF. The entire variable domain, with the rest obtained from reference TRBV28 and TRBJ2-4, is as follows: DVKVTQSSRYLVKRTGEKVFLECVQDMDHENMFWYRQDPGLGLRLIYFSYDVKMKEKGDIPEGYSVSREKKERFSLILESASTNQTSMYLCATTLAVAKNIQYFGAGTRLSVL.

This rearrangement joins TRBV7-2 to TRBJ1-3; no clear D gene. The CDR3 length is 15 residues. Germline V gene sequence: CDR1 SGHTA, CDR2 FQGNSA. Trimming removed 5 bases at V and 0 bases at J, with 11 bases between. CDR3 nucleotides: TGTGCCAGCAGCACGGCAGGCAGCTCTGGAAACACCATATATTTT. As protein: CASSTAGSSGNTIYF.